This TCR beta chain comes out of a study of shared clonotypes between healthy human individuals. Overall study results and limits: The small donor group covered limited genetic and exposure diversity.

The CDR3 extends over 15 amino acids. Per germline, CDR1 SGHVS and CDR2 FQNEAQ. V was clipped by 8 bases and J by 0 bases, with 14 bases between them. A remark on this clone: Its antigen is not identified.

Assay: immunoSEQ multiplex PCR; the TCRdb copy retains only in-frame clones and omits some. The sample consists of around 990,000 clones, 60% to 85% of them appearing once. This TCR derives from a man aged 18 to 29 in good health. Some clones in this sample may be carry-over from other donors' samples. The chain has TRBV7-8 and TRBJ1-5, with D tentatively TRBD1 (5 bases). The sequenced material came from memory CD4+ T cells from PBMCs. Subset reported: CD45RA-negative fraction. The CDR3 loop reads CASHVGRTSNQPQHF. CDR3 sequence (DNA): TGTGCCAGCCATGTGGGGCGGACTAGCAATCAGCCCCAGCATTTT.